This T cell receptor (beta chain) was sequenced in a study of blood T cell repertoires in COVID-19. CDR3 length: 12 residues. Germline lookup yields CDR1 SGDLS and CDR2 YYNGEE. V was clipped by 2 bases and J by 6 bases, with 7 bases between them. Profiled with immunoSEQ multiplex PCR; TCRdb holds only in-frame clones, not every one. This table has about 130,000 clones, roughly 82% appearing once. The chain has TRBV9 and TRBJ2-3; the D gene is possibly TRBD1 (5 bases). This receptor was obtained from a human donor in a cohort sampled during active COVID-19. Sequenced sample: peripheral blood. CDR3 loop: CASSVYRDTQYF. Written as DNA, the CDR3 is TGTGCCAGCAGCGTGTACAGGGATACGCAGTATTTT.